The 3 T cell receptor beta chains reported below all come from one sample, sequenced in a study of cytomegalovirus exposure and HLA in healthy donors. The PCR employed 60 Vbeta primers together with 13 Jbeta primers. Clones were read by immunoSEQ multiplex PCR, and TCRdb kept only the in-frame ones, dropping some. The sample carries 95,000 to 100,000 clones, roughly 80% recorded once. The sequencing input was PBMCs. These TCRs come from a man aged 35-49 years in good health and CMV-seropositive.

This clone was found a few times. The rearrangement links TRBV28 to TRBJ1-5; D is unclear. V was clipped by 7 bases and J by 4 bases, with 11 bases between them. This CDR3 is 13 amino acids long. Germline CDR1 is MDHEN and CDR2 is SYDVKM. The CDR3 reads CASKAALNQPQHF. CDR3 coding DNA: TGTGCCAGCAAAGCGGCACTGAATCAGCCCCAGCATTTT.

The CDR3 is CASTDDRGRLETQYF. The CDR3 nucleotides read TGTGCCAGCACCGACGACAGGGGGCGGCTAGAGACCCAGTACTTC. The chain combines TRBV6-6 with TRBJ2-5; 10 bases are a match to TRBD1. Trimming removed 7 bases from V and 4 bases from J; junction bases left unmatched: 9. Per germline, CDR1 MNHNY and CDR2 SVGAGI (reference sequence). The CDR3 sequence is 15 residues long.

This sequence joins TRBV4-3 and TRBJ2-7; 12 bases agree with TRBD2. CDR1 LGHNA and CDR2 YSLEER come from the germline V gene. J was trimmed by 5 bases and V by 1 base; bases with no gene match: 3. This CDR3 is 15 amino acids long. In nucleotides, the CDR3 is TGCGCCAGCAGCCAAGGACTAGCGGGAGCGGACGAGCAGTACTTC. Translating it yields CASSQGLAGADEQYF.